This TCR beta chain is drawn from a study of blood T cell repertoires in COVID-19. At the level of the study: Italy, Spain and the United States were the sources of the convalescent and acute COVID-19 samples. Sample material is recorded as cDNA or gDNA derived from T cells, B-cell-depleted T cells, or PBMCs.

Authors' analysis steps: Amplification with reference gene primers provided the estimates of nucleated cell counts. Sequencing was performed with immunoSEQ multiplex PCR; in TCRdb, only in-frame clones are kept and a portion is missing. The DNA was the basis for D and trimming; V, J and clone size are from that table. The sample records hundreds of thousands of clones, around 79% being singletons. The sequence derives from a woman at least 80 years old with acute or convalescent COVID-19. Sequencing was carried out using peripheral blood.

The CDR3 region is CASSLGGPLGTDTQYF. For the CDR3, the DNA is TGTGCCAGCAGCTTAGGGGGCCCTCTTGGGACAGATACGCAGTATTTT. The chain carries TRBV11-3 and TRBJ2-3, with a weak D call TRBD1 (5 bases). V lost 1 base and J lost 3, with 14 bases in between. The V gene's germline CDR1 is SGHNT and CDR2 YENEEA. CDR3 size: 16 residues.